The rows below give T cell receptor beta chains drawn from one sample of a study of T cell responses to AZD1222 COVID-19 vaccine. Assay: immunoSEQ multiplex PCR; the TCRdb copy retains only in-frame clones and omits some. The sample has about 130,000 clones; around 92% are singletons. This specimen consisted of peripheral blood, obtained 28 days after the second AZD1222 dose. The receptors stem from an adult who received the AZD1222 COVID-19 vaccine. Each CDR3 is given without its conserved first and last residue.

CDR3 length	V gene	J gene	CDR3 protein
18	TRBV5-3	TRBJ2-2	ARSFGTSGEQNSNTGELF
11	TRBV29-1	TRBJ1-5	SVQGTGGLAQH
13	TRBV7-2	TRBJ2-7	ASSPSRLPTYEQY
13	TRBV7-8	TRBJ1-4	ASSRLTGVNEKLF
13	TRBV5-1	TRBJ2-5	ASSSAGGPRETQY
10	TRBV6-5	TRBJ1-4	ASSRTEEKLF
15	TRBV6-2/TRBV6-3	TRBJ1-2	ASSYDVERLGSWGYT
9	TRBV27	TRBJ2-7	ASSSGHEQY
14	TRBV2	TRBJ2-7	ASISRLRGGPYEQY
13	TRBV28	TRBJ1-5	ASTPGGVRNQPQH
14	TRBV19	TRBJ1-2	ASSPGQGVRGGGYT
12	TRBV2	TRBJ2-1	ASSSIAGGREQF
13	TRBV9	TRBJ2-7	ASSVGLAGSYEQY
12	TRBV15	TRBJ2-1	ATSRDLGGNEQF
11	TRBV5-4	TRBJ2-5	ASSSVNQETQY
13	TRBV28	TRBJ1-1	ASSLIPMGATEAF
15	TRBV7-2	TRBJ2-2	ASSSRGGAPNTGELF
12	TRBV5-1	TRBJ1-1	ASSSSTANTEAF
12	TRBV29-1	TRBJ1-2	SVVPRDRGHGYT
15	TRBV3-1/TRBV3-2	TRBJ1-1	ASSQQLTGNFDTEAF
12	TRBV24-1	TRBJ2-2	ATSDLTGTGELF
13	TRBV6-6	TRBJ1-1	ASSSPDRGSTEAF
13	TRBV20-1	TRBJ1-5	SASPGQNSNQPQH
11	TRBV24-1	TRBJ2-1	ATSDSPDNEQF
11	TRBV25-1	TRBJ2-7	ASSDGIRNEQY
12	TRBV18	TRBJ1-1	ASCQDRGLTEAF
14	TRBV3-1/TRBV3-2	TRBJ1-2	ASSHLDRGPNYGYT
13	TRBV6-5	TRBJ2-2	ASRPGTLNTGELF
12	TRBV28	TRBJ2-1	ASTIGGRLNEQF
14	TRBV4-3	TRBJ1-3	ASSQELGISGNTIY
12	TRBV6-1	TRBJ2-7	ASSEGLAGYEQY
11	TRBV29-1	TRBJ2-7	SVEPQGSYEQY
11	TRBV28	TRBJ1-1	ASSLGQNTEAF
11	TRBV18	TRBJ1-1	ASSGIPNTEAF
10	TRBV5-6	TRBJ1-1	ASSLLAAEAF
11	TRBV3-1/TRBV3-2	TRBJ1-2	ASSPGQGRGYT
11	TRBV6-5	TRBJ2-7	ASSLGQNYEQY
14	TRBV27	TRBJ2-7	ASSSPGGVRAREQY
15	TRBV27	TRBJ1-3	ASSPRQGPYSGNTIY
13	TRBV10-3	TRBJ1-5	AISESSQGNQPQH
13	TRBV20-1	TRBJ2-3	SASVSGRATDTQY